Listed below are T cell receptor beta chains from one sample, sequenced in a study of cytotoxic CD8 clonotypes in ibrutinib-treated CLL. Measured with immunoSEQ multiplex PCR; TCRdb has only the in-frame clones, and not every one. The repertoire holds 76,000 or so clones, with approximately 87% as singletons. Sequenced here: PBMCs, sampled after 24 months of ibrutinib treatment. These receptors were obtained from a human donor with chronic lymphocytic leukemia. Both conserved end residues are part of each CDR3. A D gene is named only where the DNA matches it firmly. Size tells how often a clone was seen (once, few, many) or the class of an expanded clone, and some rows leave it out.

j_call: TRBJ2-7; clone_size: -; v_call: TRBV20-1; d_call: TRBD1; cdr3_nt: TGCAGTGCTAGAGAAAGGGACAGGGAGTACTTC; cdr3_aa: CSARERDREYF
j_call: TRBJ2-1; clone_size: -; v_call: TRBV4-3; d_call: TRBD2; cdr3_nt: TGCGCCAGCAGCCAAGGGGGCGGGAGGGCCAGCTATGAGCAGTTCTTC; cdr3_aa: CASSQGGGRASYEQFF
j_call: TRBJ2-2; clone_size: -; v_call: TRBV29-1; d_call: TRBD2; cdr3_nt: TGCAGCGTTGAATGGGGCGCTTTGGGGGGGACCGGGGAGCTGTTTTTT; cdr3_aa: CSVEWGALGGTGELFF
j_call: TRBJ2-7; clone_size: -; v_call: TRBV5-4; d_call: TRBD2; cdr3_nt: TGTGCCAGCAGCTTCTCGGGGGGCGAGCAGTACTTC; cdr3_aa: CASSFSGGEQYF
j_call: TRBJ2-5; clone_size: -; v_call: TRBV19; d_call: -; cdr3_nt: TGTGCCAGTAGTATCCGTGTCCAAGAGACCCAGTACTTC; cdr3_aa: CASSIRVQETQYF
j_call: TRBJ2-7; clone_size: -; v_call: TRBV6-5; d_call: TRBD1; cdr3_nt: TGTGCCAGCAGTTTAGGGGGCTCGGATCCCTACGAGCAGTACTTC; cdr3_aa: CASSLGGSDPYEQYF
j_call: TRBJ2-1; clone_size: -; v_call: TRBV19; d_call: TRBD2; cdr3_nt: TGTGCCAGTAGTTCTACAGGACTAGCGTCCTACAATGAGCAGTTCTTC; cdr3_aa: CASSSTGLASYNEQFF
j_call: TRBJ2-7; clone_size: few; v_call: TRBV6-5; d_call: -; cdr3_nt: TGTGCCAGCATGACTACTACCCAATCCTACGAGCAGTACTTC; cdr3_aa: CASMTTTQSYEQYF
j_call: TRBJ2-5; clone_size: -; v_call: TRBV28; d_call: -; cdr3_nt: TGTGCCAGCAGTTTTGTTCCGGTCGAGACCCAGTACTTC; cdr3_aa: CASSFVPVETQYF
j_call: TRBJ2-2; clone_size: few; v_call: TRBV6-5; d_call: -; cdr3_nt: TGTGCCAGCAGTTACTCAATTCTAGGGGGGGAGCTGTTTTTT; cdr3_aa: CASSYSILGGELFF
j_call: TRBJ2-1; clone_size: -; v_call: TRBV2; d_call: TRBD2; cdr3_nt: TGTGCCAGCCGACTAGCGGGAGGGCCCTACAATGAGCAGTTCTTC; cdr3_aa: CASRLAGGPYNEQFF
j_call: TRBJ2-2; clone_size: -; v_call: TRBV29-1; d_call: -; cdr3_nt: TGCAGCGTTAAGGGCCCCACGAACACCGGGGAGCTGTTTTTT; cdr3_aa: CSVKGPTNTGELFF
j_call: TRBJ2-3; clone_size: -; v_call: TRBV15; d_call: -; cdr3_nt: TGTGCCACCAGCAGAGGGGGGGTTGGGTCAGATACGCAGTATTTT; cdr3_aa: CATSRGGVGSDTQYF
j_call: TRBJ1-1; clone_size: -; v_call: TRBV27; d_call: TRBD1; cdr3_nt: TGTGCCAGCAGTGGGGACAGGGGGTTTACTGAAGCTTTCTTT; cdr3_aa: CASSGDRGFTEAFF
j_call: TRBJ2-2; clone_size: -; v_call: TRBV5-1; d_call: TRBD2; cdr3_nt: TGCGCCAGCACCTCGGGGACTAGGGTCACCGGGGAGCTGTTTTTT; cdr3_aa: CASTSGTRVTGELFF
j_call: TRBJ2-5; clone_size: -; v_call: TRBV6-4; d_call: -; cdr3_nt: TGTGCCAGCAGTGATCTCGGGTTCCTTCAAGAGACCCAGTACTTC; cdr3_aa: CASSDLGFLQETQYF
j_call: TRBJ2-5; clone_size: -; v_call: TRBV28; d_call: -; cdr3_nt: TGTGCCAGCAAAGGGGATCAAGAGACCCAGTACTTC; cdr3_aa: CASKGDQETQYF
j_call: TRBJ1-2; clone_size: -; v_call: TRBV10-2; d_call: -; cdr3_nt: TGCGCCAGCAGTGAGTCATACAACTATGGCTACACCTTC; cdr3_aa: CASSESYNYGYTF
j_call: TRBJ2-7; clone_size: once; v_call: TRBV6-5; d_call: TRBD1; cdr3_nt: TGTGCCAGCAGGTACGCAAAGGGACAGGCCTACGAGCAGTACTTC; cdr3_aa: CASRYAKGQAYEQYF
j_call: TRBJ2-1; clone_size: -; v_call: TRBV6-4; d_call: -; cdr3_nt: TGTGCCAGCAGCCACGGGGCAGTTCAAGGACGGCAGTTCTTC; cdr3_aa: CASSHGAVQGRQFF
j_call: TRBJ2-5; clone_size: -; v_call: TRBV18; d_call: -; cdr3_nt: TGTGCCAGCTCACCAACGGGGCAGAAGATTGCGGTGACCCAGTACTTC; cdr3_aa: CASSPTGQKIAVTQYF
j_call: TRBJ2-1; clone_size: once; v_call: TRBV18; d_call: -; cdr3_nt: TGTGCCAGCTCCTCCGAAGGGAGCTCCTACAATGAGCAGTTCTTC; cdr3_aa: CASSSEGSSYNEQFF
j_call: TRBJ2-7; clone_size: -; v_call: TRBV28; d_call: TRBD1; cdr3_nt: TGTGCCAGCAGTTCGACCCGGACAGGGGGCTACGAGCAGTACTTC; cdr3_aa: CASSSTRTGGYEQYF
j_call: TRBJ1-1; clone_size: -; v_call: TRBV5-4; d_call: -; cdr3_nt: TGTGCCAGCAGACCCAGGGGACAGAACACTGAAGCTTTCTTT; cdr3_aa: CASRPRGQNTEAFF
j_call: TRBJ2-5; clone_size: few; v_call: TRBV5-4; d_call: -; cdr3_nt: TGTGCCAGCAGCTTGGCGGGGAGACAAGAGACCCAGTACTTC; cdr3_aa: CASSLAGRQETQYF
j_call: TRBJ2-7; clone_size: -; v_call: TRBV7-2; d_call: TRBD1; cdr3_nt: TGTGCCAGCAGCGTTGGGACAGGAGGGCGCGAGCAGTACTTC; cdr3_aa: CASSVGTGGREQYF
j_call: TRBJ2-7; clone_size: -; v_call: TRBV5-1; d_call: -; cdr3_nt: TGCGCCAGCAGCTTGGGGGCAGGGGCCTACGAGCAGTACTTC; cdr3_aa: CASSLGAGAYEQYF
j_call: TRBJ2-3; clone_size: -; v_call: TRBV28; d_call: -; cdr3_nt: TGTGCCAGCAGCACTCGAGGCACAGATACGCAGTATTTT; cdr3_aa: CASSTRGTDTQYF
j_call: TRBJ2-7; clone_size: -; v_call: TRBV4-3; d_call: -; cdr3_nt: TGCGCCAGCAGCCAAGAGTCTTTCTTGGTGGGTCAGGGGCTAACCTACGAGCAGTACTTC; cdr3_aa: CASSQESFLVGQGLTYEQYF
j_call: TRBJ2-7; clone_size: -; v_call: TRBV7-6; d_call: -; cdr3_nt: TGTGCCAGCAGCATAGACAGGAATTACGAGCAGTACTTC; cdr3_aa: CASSIDRNYEQYF
j_call: TRBJ2-7; clone_size: -; v_call: TRBV6-1; d_call: -; cdr3_nt: TGTGCCAGCAGTGAAGAGACAGGCTACGAGCAGTACTTC; cdr3_aa: CASSEETGYEQYF
j_call: TRBJ2-1; clone_size: -; v_call: TRBV6-1; d_call: -; cdr3_nt: TGTGCCAGCAGTGAAAAGCTAGTAGGTAGATTTCCCCCGGGCTTCTACAATGAGCAGTTCTTC; cdr3_aa: CASSEKLVGRFPPGFYNEQFF
j_call: TRBJ2-3; clone_size: -; v_call: TRBV5-1; d_call: -; cdr3_nt: TGCGCCAGCATGGCAGGTGGGACAGATACGCAGTATTTT; cdr3_aa: CASMAGGTDTQYF
j_call: TRBJ2-2; clone_size: -; v_call: TRBV7-6; d_call: -; cdr3_nt: TGTGCCAGCAGCTCGATAGAGGCCGGGGAGCTGTTTTTT; cdr3_aa: CASSSIEAGELFF
j_call: TRBJ2-1; clone_size: -; v_call: TRBV19; d_call: TRBD2; cdr3_nt: TGTGCCAGTAGGTCAGCTAGCGGGAGAAACAATGAGCAGTTCTTC; cdr3_aa: CASRSASGRNNEQFF
j_call: TRBJ1-4; clone_size: -; v_call: TRBV20-1; d_call: TRBD1; cdr3_nt: TGCGGAGGACAGGGGAATGAAAAACTGTTTTTT; cdr3_aa: CGGQGNEKLFF
j_call: TRBJ2-6; clone_size: -; v_call: TRBV19; d_call: -; cdr3_nt: TGTGCCAGTAGGGCCTCTGGGGCCAACGTCCTGACTTTC; cdr3_aa: CASRASGANVLTF